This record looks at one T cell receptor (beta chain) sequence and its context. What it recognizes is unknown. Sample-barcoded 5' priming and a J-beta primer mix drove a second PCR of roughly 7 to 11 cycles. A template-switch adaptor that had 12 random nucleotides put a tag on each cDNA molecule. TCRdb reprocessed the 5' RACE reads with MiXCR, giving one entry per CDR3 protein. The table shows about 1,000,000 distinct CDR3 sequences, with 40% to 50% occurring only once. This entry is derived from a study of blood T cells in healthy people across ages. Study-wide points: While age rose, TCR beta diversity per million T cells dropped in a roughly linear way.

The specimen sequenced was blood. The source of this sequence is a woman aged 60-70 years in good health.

CDR3 DNA sequence: TGTGCCAGCAGGGACGCCGGGACAGGGGCCTCAGGGCAGTACTTC. Translation: CASRDAGTGASGQYF. The V and J genes are TRBV11-1 and TRBJ2-7; 10 nucleotides align to TRBD1. CDR3 length: 15 amino acids. CDR1 SGHAT and CDR2 FQDESV come from the germline V gene (reference sequence). V shed 6 bases and J 9 bases; nucleotides not matched to a gene: 14.